A few counts support the clone carrying this TCR beta chain. Its antigen is as yet unknown. These data are taken from a study of T-cell memory formation after mild COVID-19. Study outcomes and limitations: Shrinking CD4+ clones resided mostly in CM and EM, and CD8+ ones in EMRA.

CDR1 is SQVTM and CDR2 is ANQGSEA in the germline V gene. The CDR3 sequence is 12 residues long. V shed 2 bases and J shed 7 bases, with 11 bases lying between them. MiXCR was run by TCRdb on the 5' RACE reads, yielding one entry per CDR3 protein. The profile shows about 260,000 distinct CDR3 sequences, around 16% of them singletons. The chain uses TRBV29-1 and TRBJ1-2; maybe TRBD1 (5 bases). The sequence was obtained from a man aged 18 to 29 who had mild COVID-19 (a few samples of this study predate the infection). Cell type and time point are not known. The material sequenced was PBMCs or a T cell subset sorted from them (not recorded which). CDR3 in amino acids: CSVEPLGGGYTF. The DNA for the CDR3 is TGCAGCGTTGAACCACTGGGGGGTGGCTACACCTTC.